The subject of this entry is one T cell receptor (beta chain). There is no known antigen for this receptor. No base quality values were provided; no much bigger clone lies one nucleotide off. The receptor library was made with the immunoSEQ multiplex PCR assay. Not all clones reach the TCRdb copy of this immuneACCESS table, which keeps in-frame sequences only. Checked studies attribute under half of the gap to unresolved V genes and leave the rest unexplained. Within this sample are about 63,000 clones, with about 82% of them counted one time only. The ten most abundant clones make up about 5% of the sample. The sample originates from a study of control samples from healthy donors and cancer patients (dated by TCRdb to 2020 to 2021). A distance of 8 bases separates the germline ends of V and J, which lose 3 bases and 1 base respectively. The germline V gene gives CDR1 as SQVTM and CDR2 as ANQGSEA. The CDR3 goes from the cysteine to the phenylalanine over 13 residues. CDR3 DNA is the only sequence kept; it has 39 bases, read in frame from the first base.

What was sequenced was blood. The rearranged chain carries TRBV29-1 and TRBJ2-3; the D gene assignment is ambiguous. This receptor was identified in a man aged 40-55 years in good health. For the CDR3, the sequence is CSVDALGTDTQYF. The DNA sequence reads TGCAGCGTTGACGCCCTTGGCACAGATACGCAGTATTTT.